This paragraph covers one TCR beta chain sequence. The data were obtained in a study of T-cell reconstitution after alpha-beta-depleted transplantation in children. The germline V gene has CDR1 SGHRS and CDR2 YFSETQ. The trim removed 4 bases at V and 4 bases at J, leaving 5 bases unmatched. The CDR3 covers 14 residues. Unique molecular identifiers featured in how the TCRbeta library was prepared. TCRdb fed the PCR reads into MiXCR, producing one record per CDR3 protein. This table holds more than 450,000 distinct CDR3 sequences, roughly 18% found once. The sequenced sample was PBMCs from the stem cell graft donor, obtained from the stem cell graft. The clonotype comes from a human donor who donated a stem cell graft to a child with acute lymphoblastic leukemia. This rearrangement joins TRBV5-1 to TRBJ1-1, with 9 positions matching TRBD1. This chain's CDR3 is CASSMGTGSTEAFF. CDR3 DNA: TGCGCCAGCAGCATGGGGACAGGGTCCACTGAAGCTTTCTTT.